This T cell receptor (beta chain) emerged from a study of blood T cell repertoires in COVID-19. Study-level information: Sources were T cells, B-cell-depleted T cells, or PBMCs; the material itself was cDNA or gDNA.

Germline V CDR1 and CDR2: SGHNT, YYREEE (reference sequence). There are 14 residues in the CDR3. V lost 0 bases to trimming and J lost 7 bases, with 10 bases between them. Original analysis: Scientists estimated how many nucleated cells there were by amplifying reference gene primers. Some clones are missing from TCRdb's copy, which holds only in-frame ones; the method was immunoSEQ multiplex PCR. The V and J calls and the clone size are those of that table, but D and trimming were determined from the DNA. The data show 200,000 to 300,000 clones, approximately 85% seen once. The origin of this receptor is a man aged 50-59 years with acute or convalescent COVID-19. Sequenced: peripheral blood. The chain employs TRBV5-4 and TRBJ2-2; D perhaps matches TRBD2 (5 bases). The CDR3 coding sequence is TGTGCCAGCAGCTTGGCCGGGATATTCGGGGAGCTGTTTTTT. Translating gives CASSLAGIFGELFF.